A selection of T cell receptor beta chains follows, all from one sample in a study of T cell responses to AZD1222 COVID-19 vaccine. The protocol was immunoSEQ multiplex PCR, while the TCRdb copy is restricted to in-frame clones and leaves out a portion. The sample holds some 150,000 clones; 85% to 95% are singletons and the top ten take approximately 2%. This sample comprised peripheral blood, obtained on day 0 of AZD1222 vaccination. These receptors came from an adult in good health. The CDR3 runs from the conserved cysteine through the conserved F or W. D genes are given only for firm matches. Size is omitted from some rows. Given values are once, few, many or a class for expanded clones.

>NA|TRBD1|TRBJ1-2|TRBV3-1/TRBV3-2
TGTGCCAGCAGCCCCGGGACAGGGAGACCGATTAACTATGGCTACACCTTC
CASSPGTGRPINYGYTF
>NA|TRBD1|TRBJ2-5|TRBV3-1/TRBV3-2
TGTGCCAGCAGCCAACCTGGGACAGGGCGCGGGAAGACCCAGTACTTC
CASSQPGTGRGKTQYF
>NA|NA|TRBJ2-1|TRBV15
TGTGCCACCAGCAGGGGCGGCGGTAGCACCGTACGAGAAGAGCAGTTCTTC
CATSRGGGSTVREEQFF
>NA|NA|TRBJ1-1|TRBV29-1
TGCAGCGTTGAAGGCCAGGGGAGCACTGAAGCTTTCTTT
CSVEGQGSTEAFF
>NA|NA|TRBJ1-3|TRBV6-6
TGTGCCAGCAGACTCGATGATACTGGAAACACCATATATTTT
CASRLDDTGNTIYF
>NA|NA|TRBJ2-4|TRBV3-1/TRBV3-2
TGTGCCAGCAGTCCGACGGTAGCCAAAAACATTCAGTACTTC
CASSPTVAKNIQYF
>NA|NA|TRBJ1-5|TRBV6-5
TGTGCCAGCCATGGGACTGGCCGTCAGCCCCAGCATTTT
CASHGTGRQPQHF
>NA|NA|TRBJ1-2|TRBV2
TGTGCCAGCAGTGGACTATCCGGCTACACCTTC
CASSGLSGYTF
>NA|NA|TRBJ2-3|TRBV19
TGTGCCAGTAGTACGGGACGGTACACAGATACGCAGTATTTT
CASSTGRYTDTQYF
>NA|TRBD1|TRBJ1-1|TRBV25-1
TGTGCCAGCAGTGAAACCGGACAGGGTATGAACACTGAAGCTTTCTTT
CASSETGQGMNTEAFF
>NA|NA|TRBJ2-2|TRBV11-1
TGTGCCAGCAGCTTAGCACGGGGGATTAACACCGGGGAGCTGTTTTTT
CASSLARGINTGELFF
>NA|TRBD1|TRBJ2-7|TRBV28
TGTGCCAGCAGTACTCGACAGGGGCGGGACGAGCAGTACTTC
CASSTRQGRDEQYF
>NA|NA|TRBJ1-1|TRBV18
TGTGCCAGCTCACGTCGAACCAGGGAGATGAACACTGAAGCTTTCTTT
CASSRRTREMNTEAFF
>NA|TRBD1|TRBJ2-3|TRBV9
TGTGCCAGCACCTCGCCGACAGGGGGCCTATACACAGATACGCAGTATTTT
CASTSPTGGLYTDTQYF
>NA|NA|TRBJ2-5|TRBV2
TGTGCCAGCAGGGGACAAGAGACCCAGTACTTC
CASRGQETQYF
>once|TRBD1|TRBJ2-1|TRBV2
TGTGCCAGCAGGGCGGGACAGGGGATGGGGTATTTTGATGAGCAGTTCTTC
CASRAGQGMGYFDEQFF
>NA|NA|TRBJ2-1|TRBV20-1
TGCAGTGCTACCTTCAATGAGCAGTTCTTC
CSATFNEQFF